The next 14 T cell receptor beta chains were all read from a single sample in a study of T cells after somatic rescue of genetic block. Profiling relied on immunoSEQ multiplex PCR, and the TCRdb table lists in-frame clones only, not all of them. In the table there are about 88,000 clones, just under 90% of which are singletons. The specimen sequenced was peripheral blood mononuclear cells (PBMCs). These receptors all come from a woman under 30.

The chain carries TRBV5-4 and TRBJ2-5; tentative D call: TRBD1 (6 bases). The germline V gene encodes CDR1 SGHNT and CDR2 YYREEE (reference sequence). V was cut by 0 bases and J by 5 bases, with 11 bases left in between. This CDR3 spans 14 amino acids. The CDR3 nucleotides read TGTGCCAGCAGCTTGGGACAGGAGACGGAGACCCAGTACTTC. This gives the protein CASSLGQETETQYF. Together with reference TRBV5-4 and TRBJ2-5, the CDR3 gives the full variable domain: ETGVTQSPTHLIKTRGQQVTLRCSSQSGHNTVSWYQQALGQGPQFIFQYYREEENGRGNFPPRFSGLQFPNYSSELNVNALELDDSALYLCASSLGQETETQYFGPGTRLLVL.

This clone has a handful of counts. The V call is TRBV14, the J call TRBJ2-7; the match to TRBD2 covers 8 bases. The V gene's germline CDR1 is SGHDN and CDR2 FVKESK. CDR3 length equals 14 residues. Losses at the gene ends were 4 bases for V and 2 bases for J; bases not matched to a gene: 4. DNA of the CDR3: TGTGCCAGCAGCCCGACTAGCGAGGCCTACGAGCAGTACTTC. Protein: CASSPTSEAYEQYF.

This chain joins TRBV5-1 and TRBJ2-2; D possibly corresponds to TRBD1 (7 bases). Trimming stripped 5 bases from V and 1 base from J, with 12 bases between. CDR1 is SGHRS, CDR2 YFSETQ, per germline. The length of the CDR3 is 15 residues. The DNA of the CDR3 is TGCGCCAGCAGGGCGGGGACAGTGAACACCGGGGAGCTGTTTTTT. It encodes CASRAGTVNTGELFF.

The sample holds one count of this clone. V gene TRBV11-3 combines with J gene TRBJ2-5, with 8 bases aligning to TRBD2. The germline CDR1 and CDR2 sequences are SGHNT and YENEEA. The V gene end was trimmed by 4 bases and the J gene end by 7 bases; junction bases not matched to a gene: 11. The CDR3 is made up of 15 amino acids. Here the CDR3 reads CASSSREGEIRTQYF. For the CDR3, the DNA is TGTGCCAGCAGCTCCCGGGAGGGCGAGATCCGGACCCAGTACTTC.

The chain couples TRBV23-1 to TRBJ2-7, with D perhaps TRBD1 or TRBD2 (5 bases each). TRBV23-1 is an open reading frame whose function is uncertain. The V gene lost 6 bases and the J gene lost 0 bases, with 15 bases spanning the gap. CDR3 length: 15 amino acids. CDR3: CASSQPGRSSYEQYF. The DNA of the CDR3 is TGCGCCAGCAGCCAACCGGGACGGAGCTCCTACGAGCAGTACTTC.

V is TRBV5-4 and J is TRBJ2-7, with a tentative D call TRBD2 (6 bases). The germline V gene encodes CDR1 SGHNT and CDR2 YYREEE (reference sequence). V was shortened by 6 bases and J by 4 bases, with 17 bases between the two germline ends. The CDR3 has 14 amino acids. The CDR3: CASMSWEVRYEQYF. The CDR3 DNA follows: TGTGCCAGCATGAGTTGGGAGGTTCGATACGAGCAGTACTTC. Together with reference TRBV5-4 and TRBJ2-7, the CDR3 gives the full variable domain: ETGVTQSPTHLIKTRGQQVTLRCSSQSGHNTVSWYQQALGQGPQFIFQYYREEENGRGNFPPRFSGLQFPNYSSELNVNALELDDSALYLCASMSWEVRYEQYFGPGTRLTVT.

CDR3 sequence: CASSPRLLTSGENTIYF. DNA of the CDR3: TGTGCCAGCAGCCCCCGACTGCTCACCTCTGGCGAAAACACCATATATTTT. The chain carries TRBV2 and TRBJ1-3; no firm D call. Trimming shortened V by 6 bases and J by 6 bases, and 24 bases separated the two germline ends. Germline V gives CDR1 SNHLY, CDR2 FYNNEI. The CDR3 consists of 17 residues.

V gene TRBV5-1 combines with J gene TRBJ2-3; D gene ambiguous. Germline CDR1 and CDR2: SGHRS and YFSETQ. The V end lost 0 bases, the J end lost 6 bases, and 14 bases lay between the germline ends. The CDR3 covers 15 residues. The CDR3 nucleotides read TGCGCCAGCAGCTTGGCCCCGGCGGCCGGGGATACGCAGTATTTT. Protein sequence: CASSLAPAAGDTQYF. The variable domain in full, with the rest retrieved from reference TRBV5-1 and TRBJ2-3, is KAGVTQTPRYLIKTRGQQVTLSCSPISGHRSVSWYQQTPGQGLQFLFEYFSETQRNKGNFPGRFSGRQFSNSRSEMNVSTLELGDSALYLCASSLAPAAGDTQYFGPGTRLTVL.

The genes are TRBV30 and TRBJ1-1, with D tentatively TRBD1 (5 bases). Trimming removed 4 bases at V and 10 bases at J, with 13 bases between. The germline V gene encodes CDR1 GTSNPN and CDR2 SVGIG (reference sequence). CDR3 length: 11 amino acids. CDR3 DNA: TGTGCCTGGATCGATAGGGGCTCAGCTTTCTTT. It specifies CAWIDRGSAFF.

The V gene is TRBV11-3, the J gene TRBJ2-7; D unclear. CDR1 is SGHNT and CDR2 is YENEEA in the germline V gene. CDR3 length: 12 amino acids. Trimming removed 3 bases at V and 2 bases at J, with 5 bases between. Here the CDR3 reads CASSFLAYEQYF. CDR3 DNA sequence: TGTGCCAGCAGCTTTTTAGCCTACGAGCAGTACTTC.

V and J are TRBV9 and TRBJ1-3, with D unclear. There are 15 residues in the CDR3. Germline CDR1 is SGDLS and CDR2 is YYNGEE. The V and J ends lost 0 bases and 0 bases respectively, with 7 bases between them. DNA of the CDR3: TGTGCCAGCAGCGTAGGCTCCGACTCTGGAAACACCATATATTTT. This translates into CASSVGSDSGNTIYF. Together with reference TRBV9 and TRBJ1-3, the CDR3 gives the full variable domain: DSGVTQTPKHLITATGQRVTLRCSPRSGDLSVYWYQQSLDQGLQFLIQYYNGEERAKGNILERFSAQQFPDLHSELNLSSLELGDSALYFCASSVGSDSGNTIYFGEGSWLTVV.

The V gene is TRBV28, the J gene TRBJ2-7; possibly TRBD2 for D (5 bases). CDR3 length equals 15 residues. Germline V gene data show CDR1 as MDHEN and CDR2 as SYDVKM. Trimming took 3 bases from V and 2 from J, leaving 14 bases between them. The CDR3 DNA reads TGTGCCAGCAGTTTGTTTGGGAGTCGGACCTACGAGCAGTACTTC. It encodes CASSLFGSRTYEQYF.

The chain couples TRBV28 to TRBJ1-2; maybe TRBD1 (6 bases). There are 13 residues in the CDR3. V gave up 3 bases and J gave up 10 bases, with 15 bases separating them. CDR1 MDHEN and CDR2 SYDVKM come from the germline V gene. This chain's CDR3 is CASSFGQPDPYTF. As DNA, the CDR3 is TGTGCCAGCAGTTTCGGACAGCCAGACCCCTACACCTTC.

The count of this clone is one. The CDR3 spells CASSVVRSSYNEQFF. The CDR3 DNA follows: TGTGCCAGCAGCGTAGTAAGGAGCTCCTACAATGAGCAGTTCTTC. The J gene is TRBJ2-1, the V gene TRBV9; unclear D gene. The CDR3 covers 15 residues. In germline, CDR1 is SGDLS, CDR2 YYNGEE. With 0 bases removed from V and 0 bases from J, the gap between germline ends came to 7 bases. The complete variable domain, with remaining parts taken from reference TRBV9 and TRBJ2-1, reads DSGVTQTPKHLITATGQRVTLRCSPRSGDLSVYWYQQSLDQGLQFLIQYYNGEERAKGNILERFSAQQFPDLHSELNLSSLELGDSALYFCASSVVRSSYNEQFFGPGTRLTVL.